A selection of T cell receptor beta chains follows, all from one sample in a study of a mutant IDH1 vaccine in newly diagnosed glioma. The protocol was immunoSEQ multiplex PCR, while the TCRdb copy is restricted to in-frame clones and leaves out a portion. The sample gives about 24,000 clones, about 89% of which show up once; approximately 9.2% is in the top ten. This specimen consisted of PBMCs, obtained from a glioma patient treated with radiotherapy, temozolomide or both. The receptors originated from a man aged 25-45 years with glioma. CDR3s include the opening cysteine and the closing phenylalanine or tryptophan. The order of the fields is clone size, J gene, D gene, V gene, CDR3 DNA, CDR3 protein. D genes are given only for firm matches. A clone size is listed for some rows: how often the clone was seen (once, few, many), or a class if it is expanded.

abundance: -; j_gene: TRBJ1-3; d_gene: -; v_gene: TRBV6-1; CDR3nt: TGTGCCAGCAGTGTCGACAGGTTCTCTGGAAACACCATATATTTT; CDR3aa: CASSVDRFSGNTIYF
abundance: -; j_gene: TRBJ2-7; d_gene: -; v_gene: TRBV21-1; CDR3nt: TGTGCCAGCAGCAAAGTCCCAGGTCTCATCTACGAGCAGTACTTC; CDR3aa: CASSKVPGLIYEQYF
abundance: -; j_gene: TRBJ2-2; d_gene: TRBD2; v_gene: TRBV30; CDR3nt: TGTGCCTGGAGTGTACCGGGACTAGCGAATACCGGGGAGCTGTTTTTT; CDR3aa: CAWSVPGLANTGELFF
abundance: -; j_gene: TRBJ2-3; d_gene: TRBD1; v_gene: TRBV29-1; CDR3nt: TGCAGCGGATACAGGGGGCGCGGGGGCACAGATACGCAGTATTTT; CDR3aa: CSGYRGRGGTDTQYF
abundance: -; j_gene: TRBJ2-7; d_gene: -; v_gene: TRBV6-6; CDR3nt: TGTGCCAGCAGTTCCCGTCTTGCGGACCGAACCTACGAGCAGTACTTC; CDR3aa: CASSSRLADRTYEQYF
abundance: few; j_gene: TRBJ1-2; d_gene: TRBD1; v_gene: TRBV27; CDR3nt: TGTGCCAGCAGGCCGCCGCCCGGACAGGGGAGCTATGGCTACACCTTC; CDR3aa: CASRPPPGQGSYGYTF
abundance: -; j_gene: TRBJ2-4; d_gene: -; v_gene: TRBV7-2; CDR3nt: TGTGCCAGCAGCTTAGACCATACAACTCAGTACTTC; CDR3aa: CASSLDHTTQYF
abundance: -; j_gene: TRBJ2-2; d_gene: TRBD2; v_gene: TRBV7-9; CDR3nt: TGTGCCAGCAGCTCACCGGATGGTTGGGCGGGAGTCACCGGGGAGCTGTTTTTT; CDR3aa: CASSSPDGWAGVTGELFF
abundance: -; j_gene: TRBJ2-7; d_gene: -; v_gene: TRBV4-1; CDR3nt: TGCGCCAGCAGCCAAGTCGGTGCCTACGAGCAGTACTTC; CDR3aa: CASSQVGAYEQYF
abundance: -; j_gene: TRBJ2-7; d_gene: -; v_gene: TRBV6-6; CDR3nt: TGTGCCAGCACCCAGACAGAAAACTCCTACGAGCAGTACTTC; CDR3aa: CASTQTENSYEQYF